The clone carrying this T cell receptor (beta chain) has only one observation. Indicated treatment: randomized to nivolumab then ipilimumab (arm A) or the reverse (arm B). The data belong to a study of sequential checkpoint blockade in melanoma. The CDR3 sequence is 12 residues long. J was trimmed by 3 bases and V by 5 bases; bases with no gene match: 1. Per germline, CDR1 SGHAT and CDR2 FQNNGV. Using immunoSEQ multiplex PCR, the repertoire was profiled, and TCRdb retains in-frame clones only, with some absent. Seen here are 15,000 to 20,000 clones, about 83% observed once, and the top ten hold approximately 34%.

This sequence joins TRBV11-2 and TRBJ2-7; TRBD1 agrees at 7 bases. This clonotype was sampled from a human donor with melanoma. The input for sequencing was CD8+ T cells sorted from blood (inferred from file names), taken from a patient given nivolumab and ipilimumab in sequence. The CDR3 protein is CASSRDSYEQYF. The CDR3 coding sequence is TGTGCCAGCAGCCGGGACAGCTACGAGCAGTACTTC. The full variable domain, with the rest looked up from reference TRBV11-2 and TRBJ2-7, is EAGVAQSPRYKIIEKRQSVAFWCNPISGHATLYWYQQILGQGPKLLIQFQNNGVVDDSQLPKDRFSAERLKGVDSTLKIQPAKLEDSAVYLCASSRDSYEQYFGPGTRLTVT.